This is a list of T cell receptor beta chains from one sample in a study of blood T cell repertoires in COVID-19. The assay was immunoSEQ multiplex PCR, and TCRdb's table has in-frame clones only and misses some. This table holds approximately 160,000 clones, roughly 90% found once. The specimen was peripheral blood. The receptor source for this set is a man aged 55 to 70 with active or convalescent COVID-19. Both conserved end residues are part of each CDR3. A D gene is named only where the DNA matches it firmly. The size of a clone is reported for some rows only, either as once, few or many, or as a class for expanded clones.

.,TRBJ2-1,.,15,TRBV7-6,TGTGCCAGCAGCTTAGCTTGGAGTAGATCGGGTGAGCAGTTCTTC,CASSLAWSRSGEQFF
.,TRBJ2-7,.,15,TRBV6-5,TGTGCCAGCAGTTACTCCACGGGATTTTCCTACGAGCAGTACTTC,CASSYSTGFSYEQYF
TRBD1,TRBJ2-5,.,12,TRBV5-1,TGCGCCAGCAGTACAGGGGAAGAGACCCAGTACTTC,CASSTGEETQYF
.,TRBJ2-3,.,12,TRBV5-1,TGCGCCAGCAGAATAAGCACAGATACGCAGTATTTT,CASRISTDTQYF
.,TRBJ1-5,.,13,TRBV19,TGTGCCAGTACCGACACCTTAAATCAGCCCCAGCATTTT,CASTDTLNQPQHF
.,TRBJ2-7,.,11,TRBV2,TGTGCCAGCAGTGATGCGGGGGAGCAGTACTTC,CASSDAGEQYF
TRBD1,TRBJ1-5,.,15,TRBV18,TGTGCCAGCTCCCAAGACAGGGGGCCAAGACAGCCCCAGCATTTT,CASSQDRGPRQPQHF
.,TRBJ2-7,.,15,TRBV18,TGTGCCAGCTCACCTGGAGGCGGGGGCATCTACGAGCAGTACTTC,CASSPGGGGIYEQYF
TRBD1,TRBJ1-2,once,15,TRBV6-5,TGTGCCAGCAGTTACTCACAGGGGCCGAACTATGGCTACACCTTC,CASSYSQGPNYGYTF
TRBD1,TRBJ1-5,.,19,TRBV5-5,TGTGCCAGCAGCTACAGATCGGGACAGGGGGCTTTTAGCAATCAGCCCCAGCATTTT,CASSYRSGQGAFSNQPQHF
.,TRBJ1-2,few,11,TRBV6-6,TGTGCCACCCTGGACTTGTATGGCTACACCTTC,CATLDLYGYTF
TRBD1,TRBJ1-6,once,14,TRBV6-6,TGTGCCAGCAGTTCCGGGACAGTCAGATCACCCCTCCACTTT,CASSSGTVRSPLHF
TRBD2,TRBJ2-2,.,16,TRBV18,TGTGCCAGCTCACCTCCGGGACTAGCGTTTTCCGGGGAGCTGTTTTTT,CASSPPGLAFSGELFF
TRBD2,TRBJ2-7,.,15,TRBV6-5,TGTGCCAGCAGACTAATACTAGCGGGGGTTTACGAGCAGTACTTC,CASRLILAGVYEQYF
TRBD1,TRBJ1-6,.,18,TRBV5-1,TGCGCCAGCAGCTCGTACGGACAGGGAAGGGACTATAATTCACCCCTCCACTTT,CASSSYGQGRDYNSPLHF
TRBD1,TRBJ1-5,.,13,TRBV2,TGTGCCAGCATCCGGGACAGTAATCAGCCCCAGCATTTT,CASIRDSNQPQHF
.,TRBJ2-6,.,17,TRBV18,TGTGCCAGCTCACCCCGGACGGAGGGACGCGGGGCCAACGTCCTGACTTTC,CASSPRTEGRGANVLTF
TRBD1,TRBJ2-7,.,17,TRBV7-9,TGTGCCAGCAGCTTAGGATTAGACAGGGGCCTAACTGCTGAGCAGTACTTC,CASSLGLDRGLTAEQYF
.,TRBJ2-2,.,14,TRBV10-1,TGCGCCAGCAGCGTAATGACTGCGACCGGGGAGCTGTTTTTT,CASSVMTATGELFF
TRBD2,TRBJ2-1,.,14,TRBV18,TGTGCCAGCTCACCACGCGGGAGAATGAATGAGCAGTTCTTC,CASSPRGRMNEQFF
.,TRBJ1-2,few,14,TRBV7-2,TGTGCCAGCAGCTTAGACAGTTTCCCCTATGGCTACACCTTC,CASSLDSFPYGYTF
.,TRBJ1-3,.,15,TRBV19,TGTGCCAGTAGTTCATGGGGGGACTCTGGAAACACCATATATTTT,CASSSWGDSGNTIYF
TRBD1,TRBJ2-7,.,15,TRBV11-3,TGTGCCAGCAGCTTAGCCGGGACAGGGGTCTACGAGCAGTACTTC,CASSLAGTGVYEQYF
TRBD1,TRBJ1-2,.,14,TRBV6-5,TGTGCCAGCAGCCTCGCCGGGACAGGGGACGGCTACACCTTC,CASSLAGTGDGYTF
TRBD1,TRBJ2-1,.,15,TRBV5-4,TGTGCCAGCAGCTCGGGGGCAGGGGGCAGGGATGAGCAGTTCTTC,CASSSGAGGRDEQFF
TRBD1,TRBJ1-1,.,13,TRBV13,TGTGCCAGCAGAAAACAGGGGGGCACTGAAGCTTTCTTT,CASRKQGGTEAFF
.,TRBJ1-5,.,13,TRBV3-1/TRBV3-2,TGTGCCAGCAGCCAAGACCCAAATCAGCCCCAGCATTTT,CASSQDPNQPQHF
TRBD1,TRBJ2-7,once,14,TRBV7-8,TGTGCCAGCAGCTTAAGGGACAGGGGCCACGAGCAGTACTTC,CASSLRDRGHEQYF
.,TRBJ1-3,.,11,TRBV20-1,TGCAGTGCTAGACAGGGAAACACCATATATTTT,CSARQGNTIYF
TRBD1,TRBJ1-4,once,15,TRBV28,TGTGCCAGCAGTTTAGTTGGCCAGGGGGCGAAAAAACTGTTTTTT,CASSLVGQGAKKLFF
.,TRBJ1-4,.,14,TRBV19,TGTGCCAGTAGTTTTGGCAGGTCTAATGAAAAACTGTTTTTT,CASSFGRSNEKLFF
.,TRBJ2-3,.,14,TRBV11-3,TGTGCCAGCAGCTTTTCAGGGGTCGCAGATACGCAGTATTTT,CASSFSGVADTQYF
.,TRBJ2-7,.,14,TRBV6-6,TGTGCCAGCAGTGGCAGGCTCGGGGCCTACGAGCAGTACTTC,CASSGRLGAYEQYF
TRBD2,TRBJ2-7,.,16,TRBV7-2,TGTGCCAGCAGCTTAGGGGTCGGTAGCGGGAGTTACGAGCAGTACTTC,CASSLGVGSGSYEQYF
TRBD1,TRBJ2-2,.,15,TRBV27,TGTGCCAGCAGTTTATGGGACAGAAACACCGGGGAGCTGTTTTTT,CASSLWDRNTGELFF
.,TRBJ1-1,.,13,TRBV5-1,TGCGCCAGCAGCCCCACTGAACGTAGTGAAGCTTTCTTT,CASSPTERSEAFF
TRBD1,TRBJ1-6,.,16,TRBV6-6,TGTGCCAGCAGTACGGGACAGCCAAACTATAATTCACCCCTCCACTTT,CASSTGQPNYNSPLHF
.,TRBJ2-2,.,16,TRBV7-2,TGTGCCAGCAGCCCAATTGGGGGACAGAACACCGGGGAGCTGTTTTTT,CASSPIGGQNTGELFF
.,TRBJ1-2,.,15,TRBV27,TGTGCCAGCAGTTTATCGCAGGGCGCTAACTATGGCTACACCTTC,CASSLSQGANYGYTF
TRBD1,TRBJ1-4,once,18,TRBV2,TGTGCCAGCAGTGATTGGGACAGAGGGTTCACGGCTAATGAAAAACTGTTTTTT,CASSDWDRGFTANEKLFF
TRBD2,TRBJ2-7,few,16,TRBV6-5,TGTGCCAGCAGTTCTAGCGGGGGCCCTTTGGTCTACGAGCAGTACTTC,CASSSSGGPLVYEQYF
.,TRBJ2-1,once,15,TRBV5-8,TGTGCCAGCAGCTCCTCCGGGGAGTCATACAATGAGCAGTTCTTC,CASSSSGESYNEQFF
TRBD1,TRBJ2-2,.,15,TRBV20-1,TGCAGTGCTAGTAAACAGGGGTCCAACACCGGGGAGCTGTTTTTT,CSASKQGSNTGELFF
.,TRBJ2-3,once,12,TRBV28,TGTGCCAGCAGGGGCTCCACAGATACGCAGTATTTT,CASRGSTDTQYF
.,TRBJ1-2,once,13,TRBV10-3,TGTGCCATCAGTGAGGAGGGGGACTATGGCTACACCTTC,CAISEEGDYGYTF
.,TRBJ2-1,.,12,TRBV11-3,TGTGCCAGCAGCCCAACAGGGAATGAGCAGTTCTTC,CASSPTGNEQFF
.,TRBJ1-1,few,14,TRBV28,TGTGCCAGCAGAGTCGGGTCCTTGAACACTGAAGCTTTCTTT,CASRVGSLNTEAFF
.,TRBJ1-1,.,15,TRBV5-1,TGCGCCAGCAGCTTCCTGACAGGACCGAACACTGAAGCTTTCTTT,CASSFLTGPNTEAFF
TRBD2,TRBJ2-1,.,16,TRBV28,TGTGCCAGCAACCCGTTGACGGCGGGAGGGCGGAATGAGCAGTTCTTC,CASNPLTAGGRNEQFF
.,TRBJ1-1,.,14,TRBV3-1/TRBV3-2,TGTGCCAGCAGCCAAGATTCCCAGAACACTGAAGCTTTCTTT,CASSQDSQNTEAFF